The present entry profiles one T cell receptor beta chain with its context. This entry is derived from a study of blood T cell repertoires in COVID-19. CDR1 is SGHKS and CDR2 is YYEKEE in the germline V gene (reference sequence). The CDR3 runs to 14 residues. Losses at the gene ends were 2 bases for V and 10 bases for J; bases not matched to a gene: 3. Here immunoSEQ multiplex PCR was the method, and the copy in TCRdb shows in-frame clones only, minus some. The sample shows some 340,000 clones, around nine tenths of them seen only once. The V call is TRBV5-5, the J call TRBJ1-6, with 10 bases that match TRBD1. This clonotype was sampled from a woman aged 25 to 39 who had been exposed to COVID-19. The sample was PBMCs or T cells enriched from blood (not recorded which). CDR3 sequence reads: CASSLGQGGSPLHF. The CDR3 DNA sequence: TGTGCCAGCAGCTTAGGACAGGGGGGATCACCCCTCCACTTT.